The source of this T cell receptor (beta chain) is a study of T cell repertoires in cytomegalovirus infection. Whole-study findings and limits: Dominating the ex vivo response were TCR beta clonotypes that were CMV-specific and HLA-C-restricted.

Between the trimmed V and J ends, which lost 0 bases and 3 bases, there was a span of 14 bases. This CDR3 spans 16 amino acids. Looked up from germline, CDR1 is SGHAT and CDR2 is FQNNGV. In the case of this clonotype: Its antigen is not identified.

TCRdb ran MiXCR on the reads and lists one entry per CDR3 protein. The data hold some 320,000 distinct CDR3 sequences, with 25% to 35% observed a single time. Sequencing was performed on cultured PBMCs, taken from culture after CMV antigen stimulation. V is TRBV11-2 and J is TRBJ1-2; maybe TRBD1 (5 bases). The sequence was obtained from a human donor in good health (CMV status not recorded). Some clones in this sample may be carry-over from other donors' samples. CDR3 protein: CASSLDLRDGYYGYTF. The CDR3 region has the DNA TGTGCCAGCAGCTTAGATCTTAGGGACGGATACTATGGCTACACCTTC.